This T cell receptor (beta chain) came from a study of blood T cell repertoires in COVID-19. At the level of the study: The study drew acute and convalescent COVID-19 samples from the United States, Italy and Spain. PBMCs, B-cell-depleted T cells, or T cells were the source of the cDNA or gDNA that made up the material.

Per the study methods: Reference gene primers were amplified, and this amplification served to estimate nucleated cell counts. The protocol was immunoSEQ multiplex PCR, while the TCRdb copy is restricted to in-frame clones and leaves out a portion. That table is the source of V, J and clone size, and D and trimming were worked out from the DNA. Of 90,000 to 130,000 clones listed, around 89% are singletons. There are 15 residues in the CDR3. J gave up 7 bases and V 6 bases, and 9 bases lay outside the gene matches. Germline-derived CDR1 and CDR2 are MNHEY and SVGAGI. This TCR was sampled from a woman in her fifties or sixties with acute or convalescent COVID-19. Material: peripheral blood. This chain links TRBV6-5 with TRBJ2-2; 9 bases match TRBD1. CDR3 loop: CASSPGTGWGGELFF. In DNA, the CDR3 is TGTGCCAGCAGCCCCGGGACAGGGTGGGGCGGGGAGCTGTTTTTT.